This TCR beta chain was retrieved from a study of blood T cell repertoires in COVID-19. V dropped 5 bases and J dropped 0 bases, with 18 bases sitting between them. The CDR3 totals 17 residues. The V gene's germline CDR1 is SEHNR and CDR2 FQNEAQ (reference sequence). Assay used: immunoSEQ multiplex PCR; TCRdb lists only in-frame clones, some missing. This table has roughly 160,000 clones, roughly 85% appearing once. This sequence was found in a man aged 60-69 years with acute or convalescent COVID-19. Sequencing was performed on peripheral blood. The gene calls are TRBV7-9 and TRBJ2-3, with D possibly TRBD1 on 6 matching bases. Written as DNA, the CDR3 is TGTGCCAGCAGCCCACCAACAGGGCGGACTAGCACAGATACGCAGTATTTT. Amino acids: CASSPPTGRTSTDTQYF. Combining the CDR3 with reference TRBV7-9 and TRBJ2-3 gives the whole variable domain DTGVSQNPRHKITKRGQNVTFRCDPISEHNRLYWYRQTLGQGPEFLTYFQNEAQLEKSRLLSDRFSAERPKGSFSTLEIQRTEQGDSAMYLCASSPPTGRTSTDTQYFGPGTRLTVL.